Following are 30 T cell receptor beta chains from one sample sequenced in a study of graft-versus-host responses after intestinal transplantation. This table comes from immunoSEQ multiplex PCR, and its TCRdb copy is limited to in-frame clones, with some not included. The table records tens of thousands of clones, around 93% of them present only once. For these receptors, no antigen is known. The specimen was unstimulated CD8+ T cells sorted from spleen or lymph node cells, collected before intestinal transplant. The receptors originated from a human donor who received an intestinal transplant.

The chain carries TRBV5-8 and TRBJ1-6, with D perhaps TRBD1 (5 bases). The germline gives CDR1 SGHTS, CDR2 YDEGEE. V was clipped by 9 bases and J by 6 bases, with 19 bases between them. CDR3 size: 15 residues. The CDR3 loop reads CAITIPPGLNSPLHF. The CDR3 DNA reads TGTGCCATCACCATCCCGCCGGGACTTAATTCACCCCTCCACTTT.

CDR3 in amino acids: CASSGGLAGVTIYNEQFF. The DNA of the CDR3 is TGTGCCAGCAGTGGTGGACTAGCGGGAGTTACGATCTACAATGAGCAGTTCTTC. The J gene is TRBJ2-1, the V gene TRBV2; 13 positions agree with TRBD2. CDR1 is SNHLY and CDR2 is FYNNEI in the germline V gene. V lost 4 bases to trimming and J lost 3 bases; unmatched junction nucleotides: 9. This CDR3 region has 18 residues.

The chain couples TRBV9 to TRBJ2-7; TRBD2 agrees at 7 bases. Germline V gene data show CDR1 as SGDLS and CDR2 as YYNGEE. The CDR3 is made up of 15 amino acids. V lost 4 bases, J lost 2 bases, and 9 bases stayed unmatched. CDR3 protein: CASSPGGTRTYEQYF. The CDR3 region has the DNA TGTGCCAGCAGCCCCGGGGGGACCCGAACCTACGAGCAGTACTTC.

CDR3 nucleotide sequence: TGTGCCAGTAGGATGGGAGCTGGCGGCTACACCTTC. Its translation: CASRMGAGGYTF. The rearrangement uses TRBV19 and TRBJ1-2; D is unclear. The germline gives CDR1 LNHDA, CDR2 SQIVND (reference sequence). Trimming left V 6 bases short and J 8 bases short, with 13 bases between. The CDR3 has 12 residues.

The chain has TRBV19 and TRBJ2-1; no clear D gene. CDR1 and CDR2 from the germline V gene are LNHDA and SQIVND (reference sequence). CDR3 length: 15 amino acids. V lost 0 bases to trimming and J lost 4 bases, with 10 bases between them. The CDR3 loop is CASSIDPAAYNEQFF. The DNA for the CDR3 is TGTGCCAGTAGTATAGATCCGGCGGCATACAATGAGCAGTTCTTC.

The chain couples TRBV30 to TRBJ2-2; 8 bases fit TRBD2. CDR1 GTSNPN and CDR2 SVGIG come from the germline V gene (reference sequence). The length of the CDR3 is 13 residues. Trimming at V came to 4 bases and at J to 6 bases, leaving 4 bases not matched to a gene. The CDR3: CAWNTGGAGELFF. For the CDR3, the DNA is TGTGCCTGGAACACGGGGGGGGCCGGGGAGCTGTTTTTT.

Details on this clone: This specimen includes other DNA sequences encoding the same CDR3. V gene TRBV28 combines with J gene TRBJ2-7; TRBD1 agrees at 8 bases. J gave up 2 bases and V 3 bases, and 0 bases lay outside the gene matches. The length of the CDR3 is 13 residues. CDR1 is MDHEN, CDR2 SYDVKM, per germline. CDR3 sequence (DNA): TGTGCCAGCAGTTTGACAGGGGCCTACGAGCAGTACTTC. Translation: CASSLTGAYEQYF.

The DNA for the CDR3 is TGCGCCAGCAGCCAAGTAACAGGGGGCGCCGGAGAGACCCAGTACTTC. It is translated as CASSQVTGGAGETQYF. The chain recombines TRBV4-3 with TRBJ2-5; 9 bases line up with TRBD1. Per germline, CDR1 LGHNA and CDR2 YSLEER. With V trimmed by 1 base and J by 4 bases, 7 bases remained unmatched. This CDR3 contains 16 residues.

The chain has TRBV4-3 and TRBJ2-1, with 12 nucleotides matching TRBD1. V lost 6 bases to trimming and J lost 8 bases; unmatched junction nucleotides: 5. Germline CDR1 is LGHNA and CDR2 is YSLEER. CDR3 length: 14 amino acids. CDR3 sequence reads: CASSGTGGVDEQFF. The CDR3 DNA reads as TGCGCCAGCAGTGGGACAGGGGGCGTCGATGAGCAGTTCTTC.

V usage is TRBV19 and J usage is TRBJ2-1; weak D call: TRBD2 (7 bases). Trimming pared 5 bases from V and 7 bases from J, leaving 27 bases between. Per germline, CDR1 LNHDA and CDR2 SQIVND (reference sequence). The CDR3 contains 18 residues. The CDR3 protein is CASSFGSGGPGGGNEQFF. The CDR3, as DNA: TGTGCCAGTAGTTTCGGATCGGGGGGCCCCGGAGGGGGGAATGAGCAGTTCTTC. Variable domain in full (rest from reference TRBV19 and TRBJ2-1): DGGITQSPKYLFRKEGQNVTLSCEQNLNHDAMYWYRQDPGQGLRLIYYSQIVNDFQKGDIAEGYSVSREKKESFPLTVTSAQKNPTAFYLCASSFGSGGPGGGNEQFFGPGTRLTVL.

CDR3 residues: CASSQVWSSDYNEQFF. The CDR3 DNA reads as TGCGCCAGCAGCCAAGTTTGGTCTAGCGATTACAATGAGCAGTTCTTC. The gene calls are TRBV4-1 and TRBJ2-1; a weak D match, TRBD2 (6 bases). This CDR3 is built from 16 residues. CDR1 MGHRA and CDR2 YSYEKL come from the germline V gene. Trimming cost V 1 base and J 4 bases, with 14 bases left between them.

This clone was seen a few times. The chain joins TRBV6-1 to TRBJ2-3; 13 nucleotides match TRBD2. The trim removed 9 bases at V and 4 bases at J, leaving 7 bases unmatched. Germline CDR1 MNHNS, CDR2 SASEGT. The CDR3 covers 15 residues. CDR3 in amino acids: CASTGLAGEPDTQYF. The CDR3 DNA follows: TGTGCCAGTACCGGACTAGCGGGAGAACCAGATACGCAGTATTTT.

The chain uses TRBV6-6 and TRBJ2-5, with TRBD2 matching over 11 bases. The V and J ends lost 6 bases and 4 bases, in that order; junction bases with no gene match: 7. In germline, CDR1 is MNHNY, CDR2 SVGAGI (reference sequence). The CDR3 is made up of 15 amino acids. CDR3 in amino acids: CASRPGTSGGETQYF. The CDR3 DNA sequence: TGTGCCAGCAGACCCGGGACTAGCGGTGGAGAGACCCAGTACTTC.

The genes are TRBV28 and TRBJ2-7; D ambiguous. The germline gives CDR1 MDHEN, CDR2 SYDVKM. The CDR3 is 13 residues long. V was pared by 4 bases and J by 2 bases, with 9 bases between. CDR3 nucleotides: TGTGCCAGCAGTTATCGGTCCACCTACGAGCAGTACTTC. Translating it yields CASSYRSTYEQYF.

The rearrangement uses TRBV27 and TRBJ1-3; D unclear. V lost 2 bases, J lost 4 bases, and 9 bases lay in between. The germline gives CDR1 MNHEY, CDR2 SMNVEV (reference sequence). CDR3 length: 14 residues. This chain's CDR3 is CASSLASGGNTIYF. As DNA, the CDR3 is TGTGCCAGCAGTTTAGCGTCGGGGGGAAACACCATATATTTT.

The rearrangement links TRBV7-2 to TRBJ2-5; TRBD2 is a possible D gene (5 bases). Looked up from germline, CDR1 is SGHTA and CDR2 is FQGNSA. This CDR3 has 15 amino acids. V was trimmed by 0 bases and J by 3 bases, leaving 11 bases between them. CDR3 sequence reads: CASSLAIMGEETQYF. CDR3 sequence (DNA): TGTGCCAGCAGCTTAGCAATTATGGGAGAAGAGACCCAGTACTTC. The full variable domain, completed using reference TRBV7-2 and TRBJ2-5, is GAGVSQSPSNKVTEKGKDVELRCDPISGHTALYWYRQSLGQGLEFLIYFQGNSAPDKSGLPSDRFSAERTGGSVSTLTIQRTQQEDSAVYLCASSLAIMGEETQYFGPGTRLLVL.

The rearrangement links TRBV11-3 to TRBJ2-1, with TRBD2 identical over 11 bases. In germline, CDR1 is SGHNT, CDR2 YENEEA. This CDR3 has 14 amino acids. V lost 6 bases, J lost 7 bases, and 5 bases stayed unmatched. The chain's CDR3 is CASRSSGGTNEQFF. CDR3 in DNA: TGTGCCAGCAGGTCTAGCGGGGGGACGAATGAGCAGTTCTTC.

The J gene is TRBJ2-5, the V gene TRBV2; 7 positions match TRBD2. V lost 2 bases and J lost 3; bases outside the gene matches: 6. Germline V gives CDR1 SNHLY, CDR2 FYNNEI. This CDR3 region has 15 residues. CDR3 amino acids: CASSEPPSGKETQYF. The CDR3 bases are TGTGCCAGCAGTGAACCTCCTAGCGGAAAAGAGACCCAGTACTTC.

The V gene is TRBV13, the J gene TRBJ1-4; the D gene is possibly TRBD1 (5 bases). Germline V gives CDR1 PRHDT, CDR2 FYEKMQ (reference sequence). Trimming left V 8 bases short and J 3 bases short, with 7 bases between. The CDR3 is made up of 12 amino acids. CDR3: CASGGSNEKLFF. The CDR3 DNA reads TGTGCCAGCGGGGGGTCTAATGAAAAACTGTTTTTT. The full variable domain, rest sourced from reference TRBV13 and TRBJ1-4, is AAGVIQSPRHLIKEKRETATLKCYPIPRHDTVYWYQQGPGQDPQFLISFYEKMQSDKGSIPDRFSAQQFSDYHSELNMSSLELGDSALYFCASGGSNEKLFFGSGTQLSVL.

The rearrangement joins TRBV7-8 to TRBJ2-7, with D perhaps TRBD2 (5 bases). CDR3 length equals 12 residues. Trimming pared 1 base from V and 6 bases from J, leaving 7 bases between. From germline, CDR1 is SGHVS and CDR2 FQNEAQ. The CDR3 sequence is CASSLGGVEQYF. The CDR3 region has the DNA TGTGCCAGCAGCTTAGGGGGAGTCGAGCAGTACTTC. Filled out from reference TRBV7-8 and TRBJ2-7, the complete variable domain reads GAGVSQSPRYKVAKRGQDVALRCDPISGHVSLFWYQQALGQGPEFLTYFQNEAQLDKSGLPSDRFFAERPEGSVSTLKIQRTQQEDSAVYLCASSLGGVEQYFGPGTRLTVT.

CDR3 coding DNA: TGTGCCAGCAGCGATGGACTAGCAGGAAACAATGAGCAGTTCTTC. The encoded protein is CASSDGLAGNNEQFF. The chain employs TRBV7-9 and TRBJ2-1; 8 bases line up with TRBD2. The length of the CDR3 is 15 residues. Germline CDR1 reads SEHNR; CDR2 reads FQNEAQ (reference sequence). The J segment lost 5 bases and the V segment lost 5 bases, leaving 8 bases of the junction unmatched.

The genes are TRBV12-2 and TRBJ1-5. TRBV12-2 is listed as a pseudogene. The CDR3 has 16 amino acids. Here the CDR3 DNA reads TGTGCAAGTCGCTTAGCGCACGGCGGGAGCAATCAGCCCCAGCATTTT. Protein: CASRLAHGGSNQPQHF.

The chain couples TRBV10-3 to TRBJ2-5; maybe TRBD2 (5 bases). The germline gives CDR1 ENHRY, CDR2 SYGVKD. This CDR3 comprises 12 residues. V was cut by 6 bases and J by 11 bases, with 16 bases left in between. The CDR3 loop is CAIRARGREQYF. CDR3 coding DNA: TGTGCCATCAGGGCCCGGGGTAGGGAGCAGTACTTC.

The chain uses TRBV7-9 and TRBJ1-1; the D gene is possibly TRBD1 (5 bases). The ends were cut back, 4 bases at V and 4 bases at J, with 13 bases in the middle. CDR3 length equals 14 residues. The germline CDR1 and CDR2 sequences are SEHNR and FQNEAQ (reference sequence). CDR3 sequence reads: CASSSGVGGTEAFF. CDR3 nucleotide sequence: TGTGCCAGCAGCTCGGGGGTGGGGGGCACTGAAGCTTTCTTT.

The chain uses TRBV7-2 and TRBJ2-7; D gene ambiguous. The CDR3 covers 13 residues. Deletions cut 1 base from V and 2 bases from J, with 6 bases between. Germline CDR1 and CDR2: SGHTA and FQGNSA. In nucleotides, the CDR3 is TGTGCCAGCAGCTTAGTCGACACCTACGAGCAGTACTTC. Amino acid sequence: CASSLVDTYEQYF.

The chain is built from TRBV7-7 and TRBJ2-7; tentatively, D is TRBD1 (6 bases). The CDR3 spans 14 residues. V lost 6 bases to trimming and J lost 0 bases, with 12 bases between them. Germline-derived CDR1 and CDR2 are SSHAT and FNYEAQ (reference sequence). The CDR3 bases are TGTGCCAGCAGTTTGGACAGCCACTCCTACGAGCAGTACTTC. Translated: CASSLDSHSYEQYF.

This clone has a single count. V usage is TRBV7-2 and J usage is TRBJ2-7; the match to TRBD2 covers 15 bases. The V gene end was trimmed by 5 bases and the J gene end by 0 bases; junction bases not matched to a gene: 8. This CDR3 contains 18 residues. Germline V gene data show CDR1 as SGHTA and CDR2 as FQGNSA. This CDR3 is CASSPGSGLAGGSYEQYF. The CDR3, as DNA: TGTGCCAGCAGCCCGGGCTCGGGACTAGCGGGAGGCTCCTACGAGCAGTACTTC.

This rearrangement joins TRBV11-2 to TRBJ2-7, with D perhaps TRBD2 (5 bases). Germline assignment: CDR1 SGHAT and CDR2 FQNNGV. Trimming pared 3 bases from V and 7 bases from J, leaving 13 bases between. This CDR3 region has 13 residues. The DNA of the CDR3 is TGTGCCAGCAGCTTTGGCGGCCCGGGAGAGCAGTACTTC. Translated: CASSFGGPGEQYF. Full variable domain (rest looked up from reference TRBV11-2 and TRBJ2-7): EAGVAQSPRYKIIEKRQSVAFWCNPISGHATLYWYQQILGQGPKLLIQFQNNGVVDDSQLPKDRFSAERLKGVDSTLKIQPAKLEDSAVYLCASSFGGPGEQYFGPGTRLTVT.

The V gene is TRBV30, the J gene TRBJ2-1; TRBD2 matches 9 bases. Germline CDR1 and CDR2: GTSNPN and SVGIG (reference sequence). The CDR3 is made up of 16 amino acids. V dropped 3 bases and J dropped 6; count of bases not matched to a gene: 12. The DNA for the CDR3 is TGTGCCTGGAGCCAGCCGTGGCTAGCGGGGATCAATGAGCAGTTCTTC. It yields the protein CAWSQPWLAGINEQFF.

The V and J genes are TRBV4-2 and TRBJ2-5; the D gene is possibly TRBD2 (5 bases). The CDR3 loop spans 14 amino acids. Between the trimmed V and J ends, which lost 0 bases and 5 bases, there was a span of 10 bases. Germline V lookup: CDR1 LGHNA, CDR2 YNFKEQ. CDR3 nucleotide sequence: TGTGCCAGCAGCCAAGAGATTCGCGGGGAGACCCAGTACTTC. It yields the protein CASSQEIRGETQYF.